Each of the 25 T cell receptor beta chains below was sequenced from the same sample in a study of cytomegalovirus exposure and HLA in healthy donors (dated by TCRdb to about 2017). The protocol used for the library was the immunoSEQ multiplex PCR assay. A mixture of 60 forward primers for TCR Vbeta segments and 13 reverse primers for TCR Jbeta segments was used in the multiplex PCR. What TCRdb holds here is the immuneACCESS table cut down to in-frame rearrangements. Part of the clones is not present; checked against another copy, under half of the missing clones reflect an unresolved V gene, and the others are unexplained. Across this sample there are 150,000 to 200,000 clones, with about 65% seen only once. Roughly 4.1% of the sample goes to the ten largest clones. Sequenced input: PBMCs. Receptor source: a woman under 30 in good health and CMV-seropositive.

The CDR3 nucleotides read TGCAGCGTTGCGACCTGGGACAGGGGGCGCCCCGAGACCCAGTACTTC. It is translated as CSVATWDRGRPETQYF. The rearrangement joins TRBV29-1 to TRBJ2-5; 12 bases are a match to TRBD1. After removal of 4 bases from V and 5 bases from J, the junction contained 11 bases not matched to a gene. Per germline, CDR1 SQVTM and CDR2 ANQGSEA. The CDR3 contains 16 residues.

In this sample, this clone turned up once. The rearrangement links TRBV27 to TRBJ2-7; TRBD1 aligns across 8 bases. V shed 5 bases and J 5 bases; nucleotides not matched to a gene: 2. Germline assignment: CDR1 MNHEY and CDR2 SMNVEV (reference sequence). The CDR3 has 12 residues. CDR3 in DNA: TGTGCCAGCAGTCGACAGGGGCACGAGCAGTACTTC. This encodes CASSRQGHEQYF.

The J gene is TRBJ1-6, the V gene TRBV6-5, with 10 positions matching TRBD1. This CDR3 spans 14 amino acids. Germline V lookup: CDR1 MNHEY, CDR2 SVGAGI. After removal of 6 bases from V and 7 bases from J, the junction contained 3 bases not matched to a gene. CDR3 in amino acids: CASRGQGQNSPLHF. The CDR3 DNA reads as TGTGCCAGCAGGGGACAGGGGCAGAATTCACCCCTCCACTTT.

V and J are TRBV27 and TRBJ1-1; D is ambiguous. Deletions cut 0 bases from V and 1 base from J, with 3 bases between. The CDR3 totals 13 residues. Germline CDR1 MNHEY, CDR2 SMNVEV (reference sequence). Here the CDR3 reads CASSLSANTEAFF. The CDR3 DNA follows: TGTGCCAGCAGTTTATCGGCGAACACTGAAGCTTTCTTT.

The J gene is TRBJ2-7, the V gene TRBV5-4; 8 bases align to TRBD1. The germline V gene has CDR1 SGHNT and CDR2 YYREEE (reference sequence). The CDR3 runs to 14 residues. Germline trimming cut 3 bases from V and 5 bases from J; bases unmatched to any gene: 7. CDR3 nucleotide sequence: TGTGCCAGCAGCTCAGGACAGGGATTTCACGAGCAGTACTTC. Translating gives CASSSGQGFHEQYF.

This clone occurred a few times. The V call is TRBV29-1, the J call TRBJ2-1; 11 bases agree with TRBD1. Trimming cost V 6 bases and J 7 bases; bases outside gene matches: 5. The CDR3 sequence is 13 residues long. The germline gives CDR1 SQVTM, CDR2 ANQGSEA. The CDR3, as DNA: TGCAGCGTGCGGACAGGGGGCTTGAATGAGCAGTTCTTC. Its translation is CSVRTGGLNEQFF.

The chain is built from TRBV25-1 and TRBJ1-6; maybe TRBD1 (6 bases). Germline V lookup: CDR1 MGHDK, CDR2 SYGVNS. Trimming removed 3 bases from V and 9 bases from J, with 18 bases in between. CDR3 length: 16 residues. The CDR3 nucleotides read TGTGCCAGCAGTGACCGACGGACAGCCCTCCTTTCACCCCTCCACTTT. Encoded protein: CASSDRRTALLSPLHF.

This clone was picked up one time. CDR3 DNA: TGCGCCAGCAGCCCGCCGAGCGCGGGAGAAATCTACGAGCAGTACTTC. It encodes CASSPPSAGEIYEQYF. The chain has TRBV5-1 and TRBJ2-7; 7 bases map to TRBD2. This CDR3 is built from 16 residues. The ends lost 4 bases at V and 3 bases at J; junction bases unmatched: 13. Germline-derived CDR1 and CDR2 are SGHRS and YFSETQ.

This chain uses TRBV30 with TRBJ1-6; weak D call: TRBD1 (5 bases). V was clipped by 3 bases and J by 10 bases, with 10 bases between them. CDR1 is GTSNPN, CDR2 SVGIG, per germline (reference sequence). This CDR3 region has 12 residues. The CDR3 DNA reads TGTGCCTGGAGGATGACAGTCTCACCCCTCCACTTT. Translation gives CAWRMTVSPLHF. The full variable domain, in which reference TRBV30 and TRBJ1-6 provide the parts outside the CDR3, is SQTIHQWPATLVQPVGSPLSLECTVEGTSNPNLYWYRQAAGRGLQLLFYSVGIGQISSEVPQNLSASRPQDRQFILSSKKLLLSDSGFYLCAWRMTVSPLHFGNGTRLTVT.

This chain joins TRBV7-2 and TRBJ2-3, with a tentative D call TRBD2 (6 bases). This CDR3 region has 14 residues. Germline loops: CDR1 SGHTA, CDR2 FQGNSA. V lost 5 bases and J lost 2, with 11 bases in between. CDR3 coding DNA: TGTGCCAGCAGCCCGGGACTCCTCACAGATACGCAGTATTTT. Protein: CASSPGLLTDTQYF. The whole variable domain, remainder taken from reference TRBV7-2 and TRBJ2-3, is GAGVSQSPSNKVTEKGKDVELRCDPISGHTALYWYRQSLGQGLEFLIYFQGNSAPDKSGLPSDRFSAERTGGSVSTLTIQRTQQEDSAVYLCASSPGLLTDTQYFGPGTRLTVL.

The rearrangement joins TRBV10-3 to TRBJ2-3, with 7 bases aligning to TRBD1. The CDR3 totals 14 residues. Per the germline V gene, CDR1 is ENHRY and CDR2 is SYGVKD. V was clipped by 6 bases and J by 0 bases; unmatched bases: 3. CDR3 loop: CAISPGQSTDTQYF. In DNA, the CDR3 is TGTGCCATCAGCCCGGGACAGAGCACAGATACGCAGTATTTT.

V and J are TRBV28 and TRBJ2-7, with a possible D match to TRBD1 (6 bases). Trimming shortened V by 6 bases and J by 5 bases, and 11 bases separated the two germline ends. The CDR3 is 12 amino acids. Germline V gene sequence: CDR1 MDHEN, CDR2 SYDVKM. The CDR3 nucleotides are TGTGCCAGCAGGCAGGGGATTCACGAGCAGTACTTC. Translation gives CASRQGIHEQYF.

Only a few counts were recorded for this clone. This chain uses TRBV6-6 with TRBJ1-6; D is unresolved. V lost 4 bases to trimming and J lost 6 bases, with 7 bases between them. In germline, CDR1 is MNHNY, CDR2 SVGAGI (reference sequence). The CDR3 contains 13 residues. The CDR3 DNA reads TGTGCCAGCAGTTTGGGGAGTAATTCACCCCTCCACTTT. Protein: CASSLGSNSPLHF.

The V call is TRBV4-3, the J call TRBJ2-1; D unclear. Germline CDR1 is LGHNA and CDR2 is YSLEER. Trimming removed 0 bases from V and 10 bases from J, with 13 bases in between. The CDR3 has 14 amino acids. Here the CDR3 DNA reads TGCGCCAGCAGCCAAGATCCCACACCACGCGAGCAGTTCTTC. Translation gives CASSQDPTPREQFF.

Written as DNA, the CDR3 is TGTGCCAGTAGTATTCCGGGTTTCTCTGGAAACACCATATATTTT. Protein sequence: CASSIPGFSGNTIYF. V gene TRBV19 combines with J gene TRBJ1-3; D not resolved. In germline, CDR1 is LNHDA, CDR2 SQIVND (reference sequence). The CDR3 length is 15 residues. Between the trimmed V and J ends, which lost 3 bases and 0 bases, there was a span of 9 bases. Filled out from reference TRBV19 and TRBJ1-3, the complete variable domain reads DGGITQSPKYLFRKEGQNVTLSCEQNLNHDAMYWYRQDPGQGLRLIYYSQIVNDFQKGDIAEGYSVSREKKESFPLTVTSAQKNPTAFYLCASSIPGFSGNTIYFGEGSWLTVV.

The chain is built from TRBV4-2 and TRBJ2-7; 7 bases are shared with TRBD1. In germline, CDR1 is LGHNA, CDR2 YNFKEQ. The CDR3 loop spans 15 amino acids. The trim removed 0 bases at V and 0 bases at J, leaving 2 bases unmatched. The chain's CDR3 is CASSQDWDSSYEQYF. CDR3 DNA sequence: TGTGCCAGCAGCCAAGATTGGGACAGCTCCTACGAGCAGTACTTC.

The chain carries TRBV6-6 and TRBJ2-1; TRBD2 matches 7 bases. Germline trimming cut 3 bases from V and 1 base from J; bases unmatched to any gene: 3. Germline assignment: CDR1 MNHNY and CDR2 SVGAGI (reference sequence). The CDR3 loop spans 15 amino acids. CDR3 sequence reads: CASSYVGGSYNEQFF. In DNA form, the CDR3 reads TGTGCCAGCAGTTATGTGGGAGGGTCCTACAATGAGCAGTTCTTC.

This chain uses TRBV5-4 with TRBJ2-1, with a possible D match to TRBD2 (5 bases). The CDR3 consists of 15 residues. Per germline, CDR1 SGHNT and CDR2 YYREEE (reference sequence). V was pared by 3 bases and J by 0 bases, with 10 bases between. Written as DNA, the CDR3 is TGTGCCAGCAGCTCGGACTCTCGCTCCTACAATGAGCAGTTCTTC. This gives the protein CASSSDSRSYNEQFF.

This chain uses TRBV6-1 with TRBJ2-1; 8 nucleotides align to TRBD1. Germline V gene sequence: CDR1 MNHNS, CDR2 SASEGT. V shed 2 bases and J 2 bases; nucleotides not matched to a gene: 11. The CDR3 is made up of 18 amino acids. This CDR3 is CASSEMWSGQGPYNEQFF. The CDR3, as DNA: TGTGCCAGCAGTGAAATGTGGAGTGGACAGGGCCCCTACAATGAGCAGTTCTTC.

The chain carries TRBV27 and TRBJ2-7; D is unclear. Germline V CDR1 and CDR2: MNHEY, SMNVEV (reference sequence). The CDR3 spans 16 residues. V dropped 0 bases and J dropped 3 bases, with 15 bases sitting between them. The CDR3 loop reads CASSLSSPTAYYEQYF. CDR3 nucleotide sequence: TGTGCCAGCAGTTTATCGTCGCCAACAGCTTACTACGAGCAGTACTTC.

The chain is built from TRBV10-3 and TRBJ2-3; TRBD2 matches 14 bases. CDR1 is ENHRY, CDR2 SYGVKD, per germline. Trimming cost V 2 bases and J 4 bases; bases outside gene matches: 2. This CDR3 is 16 amino acids long. The CDR3 spells CAISEGLAGGPDTQYF. DNA for the CDR3: TGTGCCATCAGTGAGGGACTAGCGGGGGGCCCAGATACGCAGTATTTT.

The chain combines TRBV29-1 with TRBJ2-7; D is perhaps TRBD2 (6 bases). V was clipped by 6 bases and J by 3 bases, with 15 bases between them. From germline, CDR1 is SQVTM and CDR2 ANQGSEA. The CDR3 totals 13 residues. In DNA form, the CDR3 reads TGCAGCGTACCCGCGGGACCGATCTACGAGCAGTACTTC. It encodes CSVPAGPIYEQYF.

The rearrangement links TRBV19 to TRBJ1-1; 8 bases match TRBD1. Germline V lookup: CDR1 LNHDA, CDR2 SQIVND (reference sequence). V shed 5 bases and J 4 bases; nucleotides not matched to a gene: 6. The CDR3 loop spans 14 amino acids. The CDR3 DNA reads TGTGCCAGTAGTCTGGACAGGGCGGGCACTGAAGCTTTCTTT. Amino acid sequence: CASSLDRAGTEAFF. Looking up the rest from reference TRBV19 and TRBJ1-1 gives the full variable domain: DGGITQSPKYLFRKEGQNVTLSCEQNLNHDAMYWYRQDPGQGLRLIYYSQIVNDFQKGDIAEGYSVSREKKESFPLTVTSAQKNPTAFYLCASSLDRAGTEAFFGQGTRLTVV.

V is TRBV21-1 and J is TRBJ1-2. TRBV21-1 is given as a pseudogene. The CDR3 has 12 amino acids. The CDR3 bases are TGTGCCAGCAAGGTTAGAGGTAGTGGCTACACCTTC. Translation: CASKVRGSGYTF.

The genes are TRBV11-2 and TRBJ1-2; D gene uncertain. Germline values: CDR1 SGHAT, CDR2 FQNNGV. This CDR3 is 12 amino acids long. Trimming stripped 1 base from V and 5 bases from J, with 5 bases between. CDR3 residues: CASSLVEYGYTF. CDR3 DNA sequence: TGTGCCAGCAGCTTAGTTGAGTATGGCTACACCTTC.